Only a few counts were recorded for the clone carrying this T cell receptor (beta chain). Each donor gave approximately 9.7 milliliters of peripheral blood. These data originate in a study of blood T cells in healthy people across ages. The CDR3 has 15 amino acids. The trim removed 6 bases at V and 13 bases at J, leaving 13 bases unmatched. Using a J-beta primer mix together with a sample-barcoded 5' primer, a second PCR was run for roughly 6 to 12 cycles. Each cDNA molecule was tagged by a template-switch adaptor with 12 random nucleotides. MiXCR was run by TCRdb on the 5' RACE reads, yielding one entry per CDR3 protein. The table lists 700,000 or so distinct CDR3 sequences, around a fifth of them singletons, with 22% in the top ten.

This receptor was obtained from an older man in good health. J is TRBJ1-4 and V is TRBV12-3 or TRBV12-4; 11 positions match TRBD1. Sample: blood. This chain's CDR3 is CASRQAGTGGIGLFF. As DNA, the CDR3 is TGTGCCAGCAGACAAGCCGGGACAGGGGGAATCGGACTGTTTTTT.